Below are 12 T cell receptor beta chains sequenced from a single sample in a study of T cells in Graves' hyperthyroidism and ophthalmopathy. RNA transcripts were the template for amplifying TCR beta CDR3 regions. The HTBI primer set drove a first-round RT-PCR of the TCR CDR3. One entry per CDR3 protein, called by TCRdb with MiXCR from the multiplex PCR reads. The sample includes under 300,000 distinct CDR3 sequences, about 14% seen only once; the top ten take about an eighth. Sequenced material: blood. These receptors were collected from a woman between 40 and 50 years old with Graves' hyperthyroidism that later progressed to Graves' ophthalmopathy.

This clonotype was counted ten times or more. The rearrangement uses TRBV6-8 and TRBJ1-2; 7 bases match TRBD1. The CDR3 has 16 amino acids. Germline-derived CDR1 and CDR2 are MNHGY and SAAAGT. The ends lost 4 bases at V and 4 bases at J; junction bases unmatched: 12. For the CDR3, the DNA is TGTGCCAGCAGTTCATTCAATCCGGGACAGACCTATGGCTACACCTTC. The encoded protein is CASSSFNPGQTYGYTF.

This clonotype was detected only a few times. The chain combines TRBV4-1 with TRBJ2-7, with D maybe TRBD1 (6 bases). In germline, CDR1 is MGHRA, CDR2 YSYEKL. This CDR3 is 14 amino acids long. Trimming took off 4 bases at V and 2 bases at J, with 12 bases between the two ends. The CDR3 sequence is CASSRDTLPYEQYF. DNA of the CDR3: TGCGCCAGCAGCCGGGACACCCTCCCCTACGAGCAGTACTTC.

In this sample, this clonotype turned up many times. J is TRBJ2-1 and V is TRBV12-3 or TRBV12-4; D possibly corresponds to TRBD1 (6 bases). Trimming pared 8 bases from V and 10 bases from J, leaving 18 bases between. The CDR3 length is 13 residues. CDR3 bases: TGTGCCAGCTCCGAGGGACAAATTTGGGAGCAGTTCTTC. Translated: CASSEGQIWEQFF.

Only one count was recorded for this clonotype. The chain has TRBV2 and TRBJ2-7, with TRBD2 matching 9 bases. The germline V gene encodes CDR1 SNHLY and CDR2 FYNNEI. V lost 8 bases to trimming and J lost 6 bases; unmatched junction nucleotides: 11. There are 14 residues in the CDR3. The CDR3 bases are TGTGCCAGCCGTCAGCGGGGGGCTTGGAGCGAGCAGTACTTC. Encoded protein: CASRQRGAWSEQYF. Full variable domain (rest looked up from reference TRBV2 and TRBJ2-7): EPEVTQTPSHQVTQMGQEVILRCVPISNHLYFYWYRQILGQKVEFLVSFYNNEISEKSEIFDDQFSVERPDGSNFTLKIRSTKLEDSAMYFCASRQRGAWSEQYFGPGTRLTVT.

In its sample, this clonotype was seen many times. As DNA, the CDR3 is TGTGCCAGCAGCTTAAGCCCCAGCACCTACGAGCAGTACTTC. This translates into CASSLSPSTYEQYF. The chain has TRBV11-2 and TRBJ2-7; unclear D gene. With 2 bases removed from V and 2 bases from J, the gap between germline ends came to 10 bases. Germline V lookup: CDR1 SGHAT, CDR2 FQNNGV. The CDR3 totals 14 residues.

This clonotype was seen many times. CDR3 nucleotide sequence: TGTGCCAGCAGCTTAGGACAGGGGGCTGGGCAGCCCCAGCATTTT. Amino acids: CASSLGQGAGQPQHF. The V and J genes are TRBV27 and TRBJ1-5; TRBD1 agrees at 11 bases. The CDR3 length is 15 residues. Trimming at V came to 6 bases and at J to 7 bases, leaving 8 bases not matched to a gene. Germline assignment: CDR1 MNHEY and CDR2 SMNVEV (reference sequence).

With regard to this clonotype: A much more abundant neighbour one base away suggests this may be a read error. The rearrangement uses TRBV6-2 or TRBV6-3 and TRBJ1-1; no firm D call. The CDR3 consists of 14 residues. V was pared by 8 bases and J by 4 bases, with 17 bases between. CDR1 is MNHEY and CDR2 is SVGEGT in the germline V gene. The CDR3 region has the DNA TGTGCCAGCGTAGGGCGGAGACTGGGCACTGAAGCTTTCTTT. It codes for CASVGRRLGTEAFF.

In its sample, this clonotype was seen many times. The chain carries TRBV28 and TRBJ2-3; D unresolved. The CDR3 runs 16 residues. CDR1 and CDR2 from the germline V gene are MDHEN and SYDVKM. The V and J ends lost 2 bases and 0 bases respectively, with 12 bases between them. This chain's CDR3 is CASSLVGVSSTDTQYF. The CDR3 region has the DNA TGTGCCAGCAGTTTAGTTGGGGTCTCTAGCACAGATACGCAGTATTTT.

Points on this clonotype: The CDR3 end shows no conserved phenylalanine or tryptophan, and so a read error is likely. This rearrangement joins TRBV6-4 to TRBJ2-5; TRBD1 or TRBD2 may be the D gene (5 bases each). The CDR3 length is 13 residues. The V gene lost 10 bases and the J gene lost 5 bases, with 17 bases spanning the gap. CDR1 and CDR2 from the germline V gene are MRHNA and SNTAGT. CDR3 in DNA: TGTGCCACCCGACTAAGGGGCGGGGAGACCCAGTACTCC. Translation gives CATRLRGGETQYS.

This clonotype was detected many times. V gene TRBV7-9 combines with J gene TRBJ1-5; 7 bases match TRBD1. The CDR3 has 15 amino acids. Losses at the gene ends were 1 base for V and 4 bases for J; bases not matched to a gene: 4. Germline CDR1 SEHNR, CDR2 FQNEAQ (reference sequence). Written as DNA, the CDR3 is TGTGCCAGCAGCTTAGGGACAGGCGGGAATCAGCCCCAGCATTTT. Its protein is CASSLGTGGNQPQHF.

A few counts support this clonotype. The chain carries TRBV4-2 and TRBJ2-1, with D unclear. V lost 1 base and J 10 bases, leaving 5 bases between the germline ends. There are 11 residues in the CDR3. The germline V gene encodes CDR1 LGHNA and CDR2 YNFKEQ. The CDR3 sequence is CASSQGIEQFF. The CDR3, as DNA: TGTGCCAGCAGCCAAGGGATAGAGCAGTTCTTC.

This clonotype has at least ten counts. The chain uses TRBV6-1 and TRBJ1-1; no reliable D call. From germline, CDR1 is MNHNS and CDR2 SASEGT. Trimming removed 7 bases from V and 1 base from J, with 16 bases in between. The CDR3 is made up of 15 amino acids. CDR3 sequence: CASTAGGRGNTEAFF. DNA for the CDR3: TGTGCCAGCACGGCGGGTGGTCGGGGGAACACTGAAGCTTTCTTT.